A selection of T cell receptor beta chains follows, all from one sample in a study of blood T cell repertoires in COVID-19. Sequencing was performed with immunoSEQ multiplex PCR; in TCRdb, only in-frame clones are kept and a portion is missing. The sample has about 280,000 clones; around 88% are singletons. Sequencing used peripheral blood. The receptors here all came from a woman aged 25 to 39 who had recovered from COVID-19. Each CDR3 is given with its conserved first and last residue.

v_gene	j_gene	CDR3aa
TRBV29-1	TRBJ2-7	CSVGTRAGGRYSEQYF
TRBV27	TRBJ2-7	CASSSLAGGPSFGEQYF
TRBV29-1	TRBJ1-1	CSGAVNTEAFF
TRBV19	TRBJ1-2	CASGWGTGSETTGYTF
TRBV19	TRBJ1-1	CAVGGMMNTEAFF
TRBV29-1	TRBJ1-1	CGAGSDTEAFF
TRBV6-6	TRBJ1-1	CASRDGQGATEAFF
TRBV11-2	TRBJ2-2	CASSLGATDTGELFF
TRBV4-1	TRBJ1-1	CASSEGSEAFF
TRBV15	TRBJ1-6	CATSSITGTGNSPLHF
TRBV2	TRBJ2-6	CASSPIRRDRKTSGANVLTF
TRBV5-1	TRBJ2-1	CASSFQPTSGGDEQFF
TRBV4-1	TRBJ1-1	CASSQDPVSTEAFF
TRBV4-2	TRBJ1-6	CASSSPGQLIYNSPLHF